This T cell receptor beta chain was captured in a study of blood T cell repertoires in COVID-19. Study-wide background: Whether acute or convalescent, the COVID-19 samples came from the United States, Italy and Spain.

In the study's own analysis: Reference gene primer amplification gave estimated nucleated cell counts. Some clones are missing from TCRdb's copy, which holds only in-frame ones; the method was immunoSEQ multiplex PCR. The V and J calls and the clone size are those of that table, but D and trimming were determined from the DNA. In the table there are about 180,000 clones, roughly 87% of which are singletons. Germline-derived CDR1 and CDR2 are SGHAT and FQNNGV. This CDR3 comprises 13 residues. The V and J ends lost 7 bases and 3 bases, in that order; junction bases with no gene match: 5. This TCR came from a man aged 18 to 35 who had recovered from COVID-19. Input material: peripheral blood. The chain recombines TRBV11-2 with TRBJ1-1, with 7 positions matching TRBD1. CDR3: CASKRQGDTEAFF. The CDR3 coding sequence is TGTGCCAGCAAGAGACAGGGAGACACTGAAGCTTTCTTT.